The rows below give T cell receptor beta chains drawn from one sample of a study of human T cells and chemical hapten exposure. MiXCR, applied by TCRdb to the RACE reads, yields one record per CDR3 protein. The sample consists of approximately 320,000 distinct CDR3 sequences, over 5% of them appearing once. The sample consisted of whole blood, taken in connection with sensitization to the hapten diphenylcyclopropenone (DPC). These receptors all come from a woman aged 18-29 years with alopecia areata. Some clones in this sample may be carry-over from other donors' samples. Each CDR3 is given with its conserved first and last residue. A D gene is named only where the DNA matches it firmly. The size of a clone is reported for some rows only, either as once, few or many, or as a class for expanded clones.

>.|few|TRBV18|TRBJ1-1
TGTGCCAGCTCACCCCCAGGGGCTATGAACACTGAAGCTTTCTTT
CASSPPGAMNTEAFF
>.|many|TRBV4-3|TRBJ2-5
TGCGCCAGCAGCCAAGGACCATTGACAGGTTCAGAGACCCAGTACTTC
CASSQGPLTGSETQYF
>TRBD1|many|TRBV12-3/TRBV12-4|TRBJ2-7
TGTGCCAGCAGCTTCGACAGGGGTCTGATCTACGAGCAGTACTTC
CASSFDRGLIYEQYF
>.|few|TRBV21-1|TRBJ1-2
TGTGCCAGCAGATTTCGACAGGGGCCCCAGATGTCGGACTATGGCTACACCTTC
CASRFRQGPQMSDYGYTF
>.|.|TRBV11-3|TRBJ1-1
TGTGCCAGCAGCTTGAGCCGGGACCTCCCTGAAGCTTTCTTT
CASSLSRDLPEAFF
>.|.|TRBV7-8|TRBJ2-5
TGTGCCAGCAGCTTAGTTATGGGATTTCAAGAGACCCAGTACTTC
CASSLVMGFQETQYF
>.|many|TRBV20-1|TRBJ1-6
TGCAGCGCTTCGGGACATATTAATTCACCCCTCCACTTT
CSASGHINSPLHF
>.|many|TRBV12-3/TRBV12-4|TRBJ1-5
TGTGCCAGCAGCTTAGACAGCCATAGCAATCAGCCCCAGCATTTT
CASSLDSHSNQPQHF
>.|many|TRBV5-1|TRBJ1-5
TGCGCCAGCAGCTTGGACGGGAACGACAATCAGCCCCAGCATTTT
CASSLDGNDNQPQHF
>TRBD2|many|TRBV28|TRBJ2-3
TGTGCCAGCAGTCGCGGACTAGCGGGGGGCTCAGATACGCAGTATTTT
CASSRGLAGGSDTQYF
>.|many|TRBV18|TRBJ1-1
TGTGCCAGCTCACCTGCGGACACTGAAGCTTTCTTT
CASSPADTEAFF
>.|.|TRBV10-3|TRBJ2-5
TGTGCCACCTCGCTAAGCCAAGAGACCCAGTACTTC
CATSLSQETQYF
>TRBD1|many|TRBV12-3/TRBV12-4|TRBJ1-4
TGTGCCAGCAGTTTGCTGGACAGGAGTAATGAAAAACTGTTTTTT
CASSLLDRSNEKLFF
>.|few|TRBV6-2/TRBV6-3|TRBJ2-3
TGTGCCAGCAGGCACACTAGCACAGATACGCAGTATTTT
CASRHTSTDTQYF
>TRBD2|many|TRBV12-3/TRBV12-4|TRBJ2-1
TGTGCCAGCAGTTGGTTTGCGCGGCGGGGGGACAATGAGCAGTTCTTC
CASSWFARRGDNEQFF
>.|.|TRBV11-2|TRBJ1-1
TGTGCCAGCAGCTCGGTCGCCCCTGAAGCTTTCTTT
CASSSVAPEAFF
>.|many|TRBV6-1|TRBJ2-1
TGTGCCAGCAGATCGACGCGTGAGCAGTTCTTC
CASRSTREQFF
>.|many|TRBV6-1|TRBJ1-6
TGTGCCAGCACCGGACAGAGCTCCTATAATTCACCCCTCCACTTT
CASTGQSSYNSPLHF
>.|many|TRBV6-2/TRBV6-3|TRBJ1-5
TGTGCCAGCAGTTACAAGGGGGACGGCAATCAGCCCCAGCATTTT
CASSYKGDGNQPQHF
>TRBD2|.|TRBV7-9|TRBJ2-1
TGTGCCAGCAGCTTACTTGCAACTAGCGGGGGGCGATTGGATGAGCAGTTCTTC
CASSLLATSGGRLDEQFF
>.|few|TRBV6-6|TRBJ2-2
TGTGCCAGCAGTACCCTGAACGGGGAGCTGTTTTTT
CASSTLNGELFF
>TRBD1|.|TRBV4-1|TRBJ1-2
TGCGCCAGCAGCCAAGACCCAACAGGGGGCTATGGCTACACCTTC
CASSQDPTGGYGYTF
>.|few|TRBV28|TRBJ1-2
TGTGCCAGTCTCAGAGACGGGACCTATGGCTACACCTTC
CASLRDGTYGYTF
>.|few|TRBV20-1|TRBJ1-1
TGCAGTGCCCCGAATGAGGAGAACACTGAAGCTTTCTTT
CSAPNEENTEAFF
>.|few|TRBV4-3|TRBJ2-2
TGCGCCAGCAGCCAAGATCTGCACCCCGGGGAGCTGTTTTTT
CASSQDLHPGELFF
>.|many|TRBV6-5|TRBJ2-3
TGTGCCAGCAGGGCCGGGACTTTAATCCGAGATACGCAGTATTTT
CASRAGTLIRDTQYF
>.|.|TRBV6-2/TRBV6-3|TRBJ1-5
TGTGCCAGCAGAAGTCGGGAGTCCTCTAATCAGCCCCAGCATTTT
CASRSRESSNQPQHF
>.|.|TRBV29-1|TRBJ1-2
TGCAGCGGGCGGACGGATAACTATGGCTACACCTTC
CSGRTDNYGYTF
>.|many|TRBV5-4|TRBJ1-4
TGTGCCAGCAGCTCCGGTAACCAAGGTGGAAAACTGTTTTTT
CASSSGNQGGKLFF
>TRBD1|few|TRBV12-3/TRBV12-4|TRBJ1-2
TGTGCCAGCAGTCAGGGACAGGGAAGCTACACCTTC
CASSQGQGSYTF
>TRBD2|many|TRBV6-5|TRBJ2-5
TGTGCCAGCAGTCGGGATACTAGCGGGGGATACCAAGAGACCCAGTACTTC
CASSRDTSGGYQETQYF
>.|many|TRBV29-1|TRBJ1-1
TGCAGCGTTGCCCAGGGGAAGACTGAAGCTTTCTTT
CSVAQGKTEAFF
>.|.|TRBV7-2|TRBJ1-2
TGTGCCAGCAGCTTAGCACGGGGTGGCTACACCTTC
CASSLARGGYTF
>.|.|TRBV7-2|TRBJ1-5
TGTGTTATTCGGTGGCGAAATCAGCCCCAGCATTTT
CVIRWRNQPQHF
>.|many|TRBV28|TRBJ1-1
TGTGCCAGCAGTTTAAGGAGGTACACTGAAGCTTTCTTT
CASSLRRYTEAFF
>.|many|TRBV10-3|TRBJ2-5
TGTGCCATCAGTGAGTCGCGACGAGGCGAGACCCAGTACTTC
CAISESRRGETQYF
>TRBD1|many|TRBV25-1|TRBJ1-4
TGTGCCAGGGCGCCCAACTCAGGGGGGAACTTT
CARAPNSGGNF